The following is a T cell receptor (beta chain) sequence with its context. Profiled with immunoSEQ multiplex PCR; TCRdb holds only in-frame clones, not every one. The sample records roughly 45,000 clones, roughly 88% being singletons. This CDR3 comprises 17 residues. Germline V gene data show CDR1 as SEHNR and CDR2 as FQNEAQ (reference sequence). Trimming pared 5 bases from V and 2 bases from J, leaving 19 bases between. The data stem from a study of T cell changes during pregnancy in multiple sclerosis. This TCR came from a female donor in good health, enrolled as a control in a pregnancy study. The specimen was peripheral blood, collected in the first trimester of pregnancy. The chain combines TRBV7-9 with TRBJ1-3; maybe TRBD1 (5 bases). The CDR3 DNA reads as TGTGCCAGCAGCCCAAGGGGTGTTTGGGCGGCTGGAAACACCATATATTTT. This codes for CASSPRGVWAAGNTIYF. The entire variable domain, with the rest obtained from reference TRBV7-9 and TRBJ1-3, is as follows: DTGVSQNPRHKITKRGQNVTFRCDPISEHNRLYWYRQTLGQGPEFLTYFQNEAQLEKSRLLSDRFSAERPKGSFSTLEIQRTEQGDSAMYLCASSPRGVWAAGNTIYFGEGSWLTVV.